This TCR beta chain is drawn from a study of PD-1 and CTLA-4 blockade in melanoma. Only in-frame clones appear in the TCRdb table, and some are missing; sequencing was by immunoSEQ multiplex PCR. The table includes fewer than 35,000 clones, 88% detected once. Source: CD8+ T cells from peripheral blood, taken from a patient given anti-PD-1 treatment. This TCR came from a human donor with melanoma.

The chain's CDR3 is CASSHPGAAGNTIYF. In DNA, the CDR3 is TGCGCCAGCAGCCACCCCGGGGCTGCAGGAAACACCATATATTTT. The chain employs TRBV4-1 and TRBJ1-3; D is possibly TRBD1 (5 bases). This CDR3 spans 15 amino acids. Trimming removed 3 bases from V and 4 bases from J, with 13 bases in between. Germline CDR1 is MGHRA and CDR2 is YSYEKL.